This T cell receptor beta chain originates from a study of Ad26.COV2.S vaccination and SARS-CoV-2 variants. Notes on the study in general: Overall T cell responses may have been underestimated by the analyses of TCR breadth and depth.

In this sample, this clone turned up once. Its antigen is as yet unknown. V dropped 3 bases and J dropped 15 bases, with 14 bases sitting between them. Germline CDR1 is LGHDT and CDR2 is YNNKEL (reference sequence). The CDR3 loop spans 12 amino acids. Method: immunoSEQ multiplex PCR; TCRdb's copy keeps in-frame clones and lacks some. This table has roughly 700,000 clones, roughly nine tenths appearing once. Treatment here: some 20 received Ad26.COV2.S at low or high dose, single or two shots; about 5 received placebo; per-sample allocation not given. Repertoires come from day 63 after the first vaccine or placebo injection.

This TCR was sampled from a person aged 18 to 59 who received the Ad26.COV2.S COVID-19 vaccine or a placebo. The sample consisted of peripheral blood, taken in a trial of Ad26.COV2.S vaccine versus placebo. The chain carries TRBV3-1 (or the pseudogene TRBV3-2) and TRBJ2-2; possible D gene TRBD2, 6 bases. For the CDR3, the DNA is TGTGCCAGCAGCCACGCGGGGCTTGCAGTGTTTTTT. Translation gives CASSHAGLAVFF.